This T cell receptor beta chain was profiled in a study of T-cell reconstitution after alpha-beta-depleted transplantation in children. This sample's TCRbeta library carried unique molecular identifier barcodes. TCRdb recomputed calls from the PCR reads with MiXCR, one row per CDR3 protein. The table has approximately 590,000 distinct CDR3 sequences, more than 9% seen once. CDR1 is MNHEY and CDR2 is SVGEGT in the germline V gene. This CDR3 has 16 amino acids. Trimming took 1 base from V and 0 from J, leaving 13 bases between them. The V call is TRBV6-2 or TRBV6-3, the J call TRBJ2-7, with D possibly being TRBD1 (6 bases). This receptor was obtained from a human donor who donated a stem cell graft to a child with acute myeloid leukemia. The sequencing here drew on PBMCs from the stem cell graft donor, taken from the stem cell graft. The CDR3 reads CASSYLSGQISYEQYF. Here the CDR3 DNA reads TGTGCCAGCAGTTACTTGTCCGGACAGATCTCCTACGAGCAGTACTTC.